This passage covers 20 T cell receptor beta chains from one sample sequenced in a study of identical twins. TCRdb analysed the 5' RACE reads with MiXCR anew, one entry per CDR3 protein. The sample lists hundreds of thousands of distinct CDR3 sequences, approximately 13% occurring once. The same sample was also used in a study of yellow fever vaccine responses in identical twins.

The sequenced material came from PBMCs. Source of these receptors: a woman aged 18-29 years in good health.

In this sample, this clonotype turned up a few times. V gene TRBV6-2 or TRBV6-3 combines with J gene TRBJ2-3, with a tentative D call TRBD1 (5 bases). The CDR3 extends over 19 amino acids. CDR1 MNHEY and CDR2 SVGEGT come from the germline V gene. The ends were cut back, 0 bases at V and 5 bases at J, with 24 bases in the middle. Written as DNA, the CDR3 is TGTGCCAGCAGTTACTCGATTCTAGGTCAGGGAACGGAAGGAGATACGCAGTATTTT. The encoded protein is CASSYSILGQGTEGDTQYF.

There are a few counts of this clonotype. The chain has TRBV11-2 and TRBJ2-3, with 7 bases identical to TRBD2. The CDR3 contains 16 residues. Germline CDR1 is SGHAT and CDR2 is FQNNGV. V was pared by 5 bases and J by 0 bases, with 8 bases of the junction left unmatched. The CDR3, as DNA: TGTGCCAGCAGCATGAGTTCTAGCGGCAGCACAGATACGCAGTATTTT. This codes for CASSMSSSGSTDTQYF.

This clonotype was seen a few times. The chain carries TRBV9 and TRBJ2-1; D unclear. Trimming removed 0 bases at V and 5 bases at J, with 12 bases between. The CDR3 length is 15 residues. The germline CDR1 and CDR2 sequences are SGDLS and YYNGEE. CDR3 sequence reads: CASSVEGRSDNEQFF. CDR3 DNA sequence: TGTGCCAGCAGCGTAGAAGGCAGGTCGGACAATGAGCAGTTCTTC.

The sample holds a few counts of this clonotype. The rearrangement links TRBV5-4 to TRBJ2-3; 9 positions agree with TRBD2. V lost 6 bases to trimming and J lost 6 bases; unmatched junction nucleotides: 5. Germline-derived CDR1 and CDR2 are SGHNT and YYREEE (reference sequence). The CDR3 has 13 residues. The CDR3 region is CASTGTSPDTQYF. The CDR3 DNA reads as TGTGCCAGCACCGGGACTAGCCCCGATACGCAGTATTTT.

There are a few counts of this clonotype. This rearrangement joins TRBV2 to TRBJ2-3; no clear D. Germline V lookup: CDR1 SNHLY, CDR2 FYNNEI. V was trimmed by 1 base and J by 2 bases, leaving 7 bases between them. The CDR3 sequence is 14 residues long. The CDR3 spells CASSEGTFTDTQYF. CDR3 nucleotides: TGTGCCAGCAGTGAAGGAACATTCACAGATACGCAGTATTTT.

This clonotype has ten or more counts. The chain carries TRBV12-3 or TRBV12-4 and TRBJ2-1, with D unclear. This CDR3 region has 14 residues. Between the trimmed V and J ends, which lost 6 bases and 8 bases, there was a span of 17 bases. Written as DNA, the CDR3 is TGTGCCAGCAGCCTCAGCTGGGCCACTGATGAGCAGTTCTTC. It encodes CASSLSWATDEQFF.

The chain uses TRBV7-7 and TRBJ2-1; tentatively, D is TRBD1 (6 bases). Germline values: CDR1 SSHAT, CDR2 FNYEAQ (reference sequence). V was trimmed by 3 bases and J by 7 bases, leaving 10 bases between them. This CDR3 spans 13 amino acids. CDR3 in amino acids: CASSFKGDNEQFF. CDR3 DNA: TGTGCCAGCAGCTTTAAGGGGGATAATGAGCAGTTCTTC.

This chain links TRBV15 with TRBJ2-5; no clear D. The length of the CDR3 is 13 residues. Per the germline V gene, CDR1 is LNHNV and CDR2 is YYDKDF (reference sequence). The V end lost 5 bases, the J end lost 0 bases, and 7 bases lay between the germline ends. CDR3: CATSLGYQETQYF. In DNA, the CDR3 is TGTGCCACCAGCCTAGGCTACCAAGAGACCCAGTACTTC.

CDR3 nucleotide sequence: TGTGCCAGCAGCCGGGGGGAAACCCACAATGAGCAGTTCTTC. Its translation is CASSRGETHNEQFF. The V gene is TRBV12-3 or TRBV12-4, the J gene TRBJ2-1; 7 bases fit TRBD2. J was trimmed by 5 bases and V by 6 bases; bases with no gene match: 7. The CDR3 length is 14 residues.

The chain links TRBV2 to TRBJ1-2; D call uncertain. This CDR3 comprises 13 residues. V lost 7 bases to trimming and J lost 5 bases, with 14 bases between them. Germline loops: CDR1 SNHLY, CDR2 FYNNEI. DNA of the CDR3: TGTGCCAGCACCGGCAGGTCCCTTTATGGCTACACCTTC. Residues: CASTGRSLYGYTF.

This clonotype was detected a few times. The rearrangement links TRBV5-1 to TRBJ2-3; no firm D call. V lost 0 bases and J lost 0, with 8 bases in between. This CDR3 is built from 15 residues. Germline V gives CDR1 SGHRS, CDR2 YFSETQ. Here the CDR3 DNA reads TGCGCCAGCAGCTTGGAGGCCTATAGCACAGATACGCAGTATTTT. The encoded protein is CASSLEAYSTDTQYF. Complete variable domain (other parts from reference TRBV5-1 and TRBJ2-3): KAGVTQTPRYLIKTRGQQVTLSCSPISGHRSVSWYQQTPGQGLQFLFEYFSETQRNKGNFPGRFSGRQFSNSRSEMNVSTLELGDSALYLCASSLEAYSTDTQYFGPGTRLTVL.

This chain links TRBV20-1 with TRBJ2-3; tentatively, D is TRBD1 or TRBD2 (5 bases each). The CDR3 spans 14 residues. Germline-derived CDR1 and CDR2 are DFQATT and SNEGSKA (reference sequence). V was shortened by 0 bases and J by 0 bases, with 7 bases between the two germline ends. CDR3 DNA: TGCAGTGCTAGAGATGGGGGAAGCACAGATACGCAGTATTTT. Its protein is CSARDGGSTDTQYF.

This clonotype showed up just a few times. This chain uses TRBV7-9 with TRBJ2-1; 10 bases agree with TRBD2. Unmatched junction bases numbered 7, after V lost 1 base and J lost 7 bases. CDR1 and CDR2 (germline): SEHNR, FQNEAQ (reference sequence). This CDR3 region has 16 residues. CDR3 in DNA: TGTGCCAGCAGCTTAGTTCTCCCTAGCGGGAGAAATGAGCAGTTCTTC. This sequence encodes CASSLVLPSGRNEQFF. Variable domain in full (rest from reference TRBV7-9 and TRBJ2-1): DTGVSQNPRHKITKRGQNVTFRCDPISEHNRLYWYRQTLGQGPEFLTYFQNEAQLEKSRLLSDRFSAERPKGSFSTLEIQRTEQGDSAMYLCASSLVLPSGRNEQFFGPGTRLTVL.

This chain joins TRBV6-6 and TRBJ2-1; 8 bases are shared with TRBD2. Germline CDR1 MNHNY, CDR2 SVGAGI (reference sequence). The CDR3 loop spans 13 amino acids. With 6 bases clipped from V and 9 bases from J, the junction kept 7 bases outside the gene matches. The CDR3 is CASRAAAGAEQFF. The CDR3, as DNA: TGTGCCAGCAGAGCCGCAGCGGGGGCTGAGCAGTTCTTC.

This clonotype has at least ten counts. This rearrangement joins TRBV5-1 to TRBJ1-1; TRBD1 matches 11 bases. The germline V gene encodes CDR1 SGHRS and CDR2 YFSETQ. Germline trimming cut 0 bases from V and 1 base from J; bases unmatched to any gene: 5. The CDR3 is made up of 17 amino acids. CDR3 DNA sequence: TGCGCCAGCAGCTTGGGGGGGACAGGGGGTCCGAACACTGAAGCTTTCTTT. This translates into CASSLGGTGGPNTEAFF. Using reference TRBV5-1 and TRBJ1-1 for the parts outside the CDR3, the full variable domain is KAGVTQTPRYLIKTRGQQVTLSCSPISGHRSVSWYQQTPGQGLQFLFEYFSETQRNKGNFPGRFSGRQFSNSRSEMNVSTLELGDSALYLCASSLGGTGGPNTEAFFGQGTRLTVV.

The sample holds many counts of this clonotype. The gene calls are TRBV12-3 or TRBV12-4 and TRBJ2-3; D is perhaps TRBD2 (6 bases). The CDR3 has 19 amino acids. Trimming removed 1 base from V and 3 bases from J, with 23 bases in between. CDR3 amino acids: CASSLGLGRGDQLTDTQYF. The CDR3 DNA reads TGTGCCAGCAGTTTAGGATTGGGGCGGGGCGACCAACTAACAGATACGCAGTATTTT.

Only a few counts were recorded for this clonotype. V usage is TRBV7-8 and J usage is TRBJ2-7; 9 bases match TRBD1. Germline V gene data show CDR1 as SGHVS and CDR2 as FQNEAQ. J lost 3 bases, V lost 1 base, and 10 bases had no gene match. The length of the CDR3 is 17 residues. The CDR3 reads CASSLGPLGTGNYEQYF. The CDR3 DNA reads TGTGCCAGCAGCTTAGGACCGTTGGGGACAGGGAACTACGAGCAGTACTTC.

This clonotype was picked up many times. CDR3 DNA sequence: TGTGCCAGCAGCTTGGGGGGACAGGGCACAGATACGCAGTATTTT. Translating gives CASSLGGQGTDTQYF. The rearrangement links TRBV5-6 to TRBJ2-3; 8 nucleotides align to TRBD1. Germline CDR1 is SGHDT and CDR2 is YYEEEE. V was clipped by 0 bases and J by 1 base; unmatched bases: 1. The CDR3 extends over 15 amino acids.

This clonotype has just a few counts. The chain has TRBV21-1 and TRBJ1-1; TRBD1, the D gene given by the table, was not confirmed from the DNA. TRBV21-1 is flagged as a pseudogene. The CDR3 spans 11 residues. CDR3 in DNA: TGTGCCAGCAGCAAGGTGTCCGAAGCTTTCTTT. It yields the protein CASSKVSEAFF.

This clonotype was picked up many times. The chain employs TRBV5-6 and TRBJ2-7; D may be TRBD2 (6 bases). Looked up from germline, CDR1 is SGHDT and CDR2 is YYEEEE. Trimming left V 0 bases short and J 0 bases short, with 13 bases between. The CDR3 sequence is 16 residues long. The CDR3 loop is CASSLVIRDSSYEQYF. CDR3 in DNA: TGTGCCAGCAGCTTGGTTATTCGGGACTCCTCCTACGAGCAGTACTTC.